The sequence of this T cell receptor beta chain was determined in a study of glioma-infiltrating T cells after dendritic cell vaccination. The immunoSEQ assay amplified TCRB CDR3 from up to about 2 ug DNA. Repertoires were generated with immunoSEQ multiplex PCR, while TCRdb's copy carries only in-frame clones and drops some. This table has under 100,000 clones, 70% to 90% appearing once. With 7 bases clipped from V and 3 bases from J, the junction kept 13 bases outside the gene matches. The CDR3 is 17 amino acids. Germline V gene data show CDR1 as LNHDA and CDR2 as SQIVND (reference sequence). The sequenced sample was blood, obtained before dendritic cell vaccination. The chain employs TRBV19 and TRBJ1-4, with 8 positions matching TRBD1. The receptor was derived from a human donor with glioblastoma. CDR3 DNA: TGTGCCAGTACCCATGGGACAGGAAATTGGGCTAATGAAAAACTGTTTTTT. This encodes CASTHGTGNWANEKLFF.